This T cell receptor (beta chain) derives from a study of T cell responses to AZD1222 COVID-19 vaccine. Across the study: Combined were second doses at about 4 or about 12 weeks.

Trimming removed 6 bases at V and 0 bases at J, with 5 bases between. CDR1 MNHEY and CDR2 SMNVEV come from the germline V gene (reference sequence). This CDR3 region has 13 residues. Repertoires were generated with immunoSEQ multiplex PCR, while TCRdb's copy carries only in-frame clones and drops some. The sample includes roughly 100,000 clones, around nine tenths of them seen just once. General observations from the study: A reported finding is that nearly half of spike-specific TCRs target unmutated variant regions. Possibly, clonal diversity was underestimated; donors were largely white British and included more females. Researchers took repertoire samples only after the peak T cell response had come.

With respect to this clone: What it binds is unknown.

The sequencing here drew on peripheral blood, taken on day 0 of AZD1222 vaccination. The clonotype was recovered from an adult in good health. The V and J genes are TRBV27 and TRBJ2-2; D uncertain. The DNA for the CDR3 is TGTGCCAGCAGACCTACGAACACCGGGGAGCTGTTTTTT. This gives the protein CASRPTNTGELFF.